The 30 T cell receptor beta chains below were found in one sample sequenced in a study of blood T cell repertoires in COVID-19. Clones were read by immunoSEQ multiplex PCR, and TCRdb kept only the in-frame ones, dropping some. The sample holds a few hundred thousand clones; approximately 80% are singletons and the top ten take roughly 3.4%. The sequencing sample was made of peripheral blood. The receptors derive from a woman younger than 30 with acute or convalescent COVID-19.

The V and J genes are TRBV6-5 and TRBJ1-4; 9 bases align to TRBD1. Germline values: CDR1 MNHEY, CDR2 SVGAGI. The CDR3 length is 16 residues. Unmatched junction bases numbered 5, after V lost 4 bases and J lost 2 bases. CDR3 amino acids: CASSLRTGATNEKLFF. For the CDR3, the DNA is TGTGCCAGCAGTTTACGGACAGGGGCGACTAATGAAAAACTGTTTTTT.

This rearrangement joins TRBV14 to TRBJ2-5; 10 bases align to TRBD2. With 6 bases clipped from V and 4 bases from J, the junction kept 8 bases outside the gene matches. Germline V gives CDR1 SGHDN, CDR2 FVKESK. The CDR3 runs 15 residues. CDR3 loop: CASSPLAGVGETQYF. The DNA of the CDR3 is TGTGCCAGCAGTCCGCTAGCGGGAGTGGGAGAGACCCAGTACTTC.

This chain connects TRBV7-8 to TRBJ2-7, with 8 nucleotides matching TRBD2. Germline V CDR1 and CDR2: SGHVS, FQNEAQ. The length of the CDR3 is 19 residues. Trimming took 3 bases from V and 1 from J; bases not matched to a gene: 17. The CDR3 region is CASSFGGVTGDWFSYEQYF. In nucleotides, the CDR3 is TGTGCCAGCAGCTTCGGGGGGGTCACGGGGGACTGGTTTTCCTACGAGCAGTACTTC. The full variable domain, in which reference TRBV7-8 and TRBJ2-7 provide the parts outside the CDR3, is GAGVSQSPRYKVAKRGQDVALRCDPISGHVSLFWYQQALGQGPEFLTYFQNEAQLDKSGLPSDRFFAERPEGSVSTLKIQRTQQEDSAVYLCASSFGGVTGDWFSYEQYFGPGTRLTVT.

The DNA for the CDR3 is TGTGCCAGCAGCCAGGGACAGGGGGCGCGGCAGTTCTTC. Its protein product is CASSQGQGARQFF. The chain couples TRBV3-1 (or the pseudogene TRBV3-2) to TRBJ2-1, with TRBD1 identical over 12 bases. From germline, CDR1 is LGHDT and CDR2 YNNKEL (reference sequence). V gave up 3 bases and J gave up 12 bases; unmatched junction bases: 3. The CDR3 spans 13 residues.

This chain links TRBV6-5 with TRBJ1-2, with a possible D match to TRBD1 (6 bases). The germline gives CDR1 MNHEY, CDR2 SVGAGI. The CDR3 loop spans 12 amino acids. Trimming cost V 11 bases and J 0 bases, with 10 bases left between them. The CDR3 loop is CAAYRANYGYTF. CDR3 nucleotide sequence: TGTGCCGCCTACAGGGCTAACTATGGCTACACCTTC.

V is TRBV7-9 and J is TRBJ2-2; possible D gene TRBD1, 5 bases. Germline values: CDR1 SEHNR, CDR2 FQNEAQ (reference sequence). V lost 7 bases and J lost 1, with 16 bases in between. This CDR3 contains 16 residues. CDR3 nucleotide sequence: TGTGCCAGCATGGGGCCCGTGCAGAAGAACACCGGGGAGCTGTTTTTT. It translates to CASMGPVQKNTGELFF. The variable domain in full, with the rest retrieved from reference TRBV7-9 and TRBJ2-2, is DTGVSQNPRHKITKRGQNVTFRCDPISEHNRLYWYRQTLGQGPEFLTYFQNEAQLEKSRLLSDRFSAERPKGSFSTLEIQRTEQGDSAMYLCASMGPVQKNTGELFFGEGSRLTVL.

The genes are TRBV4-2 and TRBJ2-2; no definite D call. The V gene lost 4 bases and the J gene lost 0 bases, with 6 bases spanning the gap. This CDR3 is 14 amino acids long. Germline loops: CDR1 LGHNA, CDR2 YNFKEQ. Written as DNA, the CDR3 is TGTGCCAGCAGCCCTCTAACGAACACCGGGGAGCTGTTTTTT. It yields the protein CASSPLTNTGELFF.

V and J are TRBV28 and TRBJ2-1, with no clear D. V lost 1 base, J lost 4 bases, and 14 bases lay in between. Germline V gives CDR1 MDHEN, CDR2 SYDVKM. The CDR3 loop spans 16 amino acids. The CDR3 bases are TGTGCCAGCAGTTTATCCCCGGTAAGCCCTTACAATGAGCAGTTCTTC. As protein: CASSLSPVSPYNEQFF.

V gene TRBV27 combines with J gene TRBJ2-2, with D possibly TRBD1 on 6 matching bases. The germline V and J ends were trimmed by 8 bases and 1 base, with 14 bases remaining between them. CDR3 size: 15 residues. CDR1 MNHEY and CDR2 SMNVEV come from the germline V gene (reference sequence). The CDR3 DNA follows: TGTGCCAGCCGGAGCCGACAGGTGAACACCGGGGAGCTGTTTTTT. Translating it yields CASRSRQVNTGELFF.

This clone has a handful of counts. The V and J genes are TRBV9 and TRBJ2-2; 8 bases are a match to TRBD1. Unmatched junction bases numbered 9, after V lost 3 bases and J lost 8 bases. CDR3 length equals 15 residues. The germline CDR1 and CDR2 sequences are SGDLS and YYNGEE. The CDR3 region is CASSGRDRRRGELFF. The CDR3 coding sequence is TGTGCCAGCAGCGGCCGGGACAGGAGACGGGGGGAGCTGTTTTTT.

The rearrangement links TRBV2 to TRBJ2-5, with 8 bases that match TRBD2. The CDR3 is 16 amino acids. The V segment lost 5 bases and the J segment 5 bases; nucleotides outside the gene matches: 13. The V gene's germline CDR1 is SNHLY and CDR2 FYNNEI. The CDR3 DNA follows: TGTGCCAGCAGTAGACTAGCGATTATACTTTTCGAGACCCAGTACTTC. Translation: CASSRLAIILFETQYF.

The CDR3 coding sequence is TGTGCCAGCCCAGGGGAGAGGGGCACCGGGGAGCTGTTTTTT. It codes for CASPGERGTGELFF. The genes are TRBV6-5 and TRBJ2-2; D possibly corresponds to TRBD1 (6 bases). Trimming shortened V by 8 bases and J by 4 bases, and 14 bases separated the two germline ends. CDR1 and CDR2 from the germline V gene are MNHEY and SVGAGI. The CDR3 is 14 amino acids.

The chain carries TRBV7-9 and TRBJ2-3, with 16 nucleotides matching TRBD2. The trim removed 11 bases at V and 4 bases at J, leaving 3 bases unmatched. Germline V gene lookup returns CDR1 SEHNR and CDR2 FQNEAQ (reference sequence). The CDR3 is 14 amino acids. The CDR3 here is CAGGLAGGPDTQYF. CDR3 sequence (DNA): TGTGCCGGGGGACTAGCGGGAGGGCCAGATACGCAGTATTTT.

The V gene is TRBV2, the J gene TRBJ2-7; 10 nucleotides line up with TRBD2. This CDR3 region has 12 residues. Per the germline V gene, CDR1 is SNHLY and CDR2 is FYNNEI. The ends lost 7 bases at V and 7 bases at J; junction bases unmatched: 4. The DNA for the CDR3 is TGTGCCAGCAAGCGACTAGCGGGTGAGCAGTACTTC. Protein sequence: CASKRLAGEQYF.

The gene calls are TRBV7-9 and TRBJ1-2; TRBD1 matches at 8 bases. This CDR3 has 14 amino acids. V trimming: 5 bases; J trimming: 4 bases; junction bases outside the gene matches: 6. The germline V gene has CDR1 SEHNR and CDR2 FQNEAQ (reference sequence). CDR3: CASSNGQGSYGYTF. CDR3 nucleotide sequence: TGTGCCAGCAGCAACGGACAGGGTAGCTATGGCTACACCTTC.

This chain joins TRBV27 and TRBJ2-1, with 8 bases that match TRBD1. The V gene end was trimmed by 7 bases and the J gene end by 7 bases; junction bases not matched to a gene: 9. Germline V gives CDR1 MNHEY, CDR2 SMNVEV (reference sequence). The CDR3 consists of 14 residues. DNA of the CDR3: TGTGCCAGCAAGACAGGGGAAAGGGGTAATGAGCAGTTCTTC. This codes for CASKTGERGNEQFF.

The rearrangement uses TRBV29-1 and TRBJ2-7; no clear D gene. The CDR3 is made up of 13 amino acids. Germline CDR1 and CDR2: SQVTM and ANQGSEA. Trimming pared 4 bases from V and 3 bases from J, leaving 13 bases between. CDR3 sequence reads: CSVVASDGYEQYF. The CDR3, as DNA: TGCAGCGTTGTGGCCAGTGATGGCTACGAGCAGTACTTC.

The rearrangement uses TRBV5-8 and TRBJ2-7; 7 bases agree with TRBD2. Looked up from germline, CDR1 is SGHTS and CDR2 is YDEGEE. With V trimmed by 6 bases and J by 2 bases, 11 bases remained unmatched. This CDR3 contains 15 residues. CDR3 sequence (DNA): TGTGCCAGCAACTTACGGGAGGTGAACCCCTACGAGCAGTACTTC. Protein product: CASNLREVNPYEQYF. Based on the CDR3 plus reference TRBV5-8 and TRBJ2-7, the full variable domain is EAGVTQSPTHLIKTRGQQATLRCSPISGHTSVYWYQQALGLGLQFLLWYDEGEERNRGNFPPRFSGRQFPNYSSELNVNALELEDSALYLCASNLREVNPYEQYFGPGTRLTVT.

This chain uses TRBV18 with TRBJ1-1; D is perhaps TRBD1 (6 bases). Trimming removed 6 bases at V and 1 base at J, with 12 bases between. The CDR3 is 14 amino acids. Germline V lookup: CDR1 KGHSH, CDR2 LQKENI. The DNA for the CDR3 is TGTGCCAGCTCCCTCGGACAGTGGAACACTGAAGCTTTCTTT. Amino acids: CASSLGQWNTEAFF.

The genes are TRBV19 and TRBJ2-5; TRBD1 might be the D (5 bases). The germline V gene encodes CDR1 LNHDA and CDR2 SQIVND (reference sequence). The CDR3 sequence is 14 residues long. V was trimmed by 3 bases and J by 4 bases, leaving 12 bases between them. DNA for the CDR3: TGTGCCAGTAGTATCAGGGCAGGGCGAGAGACCCAGTACTTC. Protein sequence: CASSIRAGRETQYF.

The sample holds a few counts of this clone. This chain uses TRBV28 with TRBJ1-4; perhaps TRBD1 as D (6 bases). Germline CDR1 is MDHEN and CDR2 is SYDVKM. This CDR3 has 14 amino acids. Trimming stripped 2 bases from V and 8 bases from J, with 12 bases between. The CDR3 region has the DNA TGTGCCAGCAGTTTAGCGGGGGCTTGGGAAAAACTGTTTTTT. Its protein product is CASSLAGAWEKLFF.

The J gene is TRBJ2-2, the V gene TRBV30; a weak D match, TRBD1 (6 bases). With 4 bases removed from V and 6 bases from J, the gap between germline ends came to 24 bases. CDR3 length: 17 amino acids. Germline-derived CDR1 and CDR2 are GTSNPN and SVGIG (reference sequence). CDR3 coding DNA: TGTGCCTGGACCCTACCCAGGGGCAGGGATTGGCCCGGGGAGCTGTTTTTT. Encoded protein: CAWTLPRGRDWPGELFF.

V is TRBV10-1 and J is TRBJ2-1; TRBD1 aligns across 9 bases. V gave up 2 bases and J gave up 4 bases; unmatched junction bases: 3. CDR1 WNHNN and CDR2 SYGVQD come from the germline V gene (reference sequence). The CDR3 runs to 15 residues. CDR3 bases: TGCGCCAGCAGTGAGCCCGGACAGGGGTACAATGAGCAGTTCTTC. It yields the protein CASSEPGQGYNEQFF.

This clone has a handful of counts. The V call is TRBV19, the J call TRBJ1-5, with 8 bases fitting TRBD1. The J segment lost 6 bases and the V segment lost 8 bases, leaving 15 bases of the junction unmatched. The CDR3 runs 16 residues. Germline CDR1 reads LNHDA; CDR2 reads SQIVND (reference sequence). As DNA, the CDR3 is TGTGCCAGTCAGCGGAACACAGGGGGTATTAGTCAGCCCCAGCATTTT. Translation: CASQRNTGGISQPQHF.

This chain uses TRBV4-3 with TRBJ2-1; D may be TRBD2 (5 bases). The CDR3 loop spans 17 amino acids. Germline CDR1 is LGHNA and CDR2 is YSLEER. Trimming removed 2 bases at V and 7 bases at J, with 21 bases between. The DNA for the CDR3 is TGCGCCAGCAGCCAACTTTTGGGCGGGTGGTACTTGAATGAGCAGTTCTTC. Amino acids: CASSQLLGGWYLNEQFF.

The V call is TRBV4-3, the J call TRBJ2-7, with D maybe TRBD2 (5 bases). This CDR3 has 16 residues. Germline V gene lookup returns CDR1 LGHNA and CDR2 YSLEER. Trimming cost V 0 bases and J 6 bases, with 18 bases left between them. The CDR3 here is CASSQDLGRPEAEQYF. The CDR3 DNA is TGCGCCAGCAGCCAAGATCTAGGCAGGCCGGAGGCCGAGCAGTACTTC.

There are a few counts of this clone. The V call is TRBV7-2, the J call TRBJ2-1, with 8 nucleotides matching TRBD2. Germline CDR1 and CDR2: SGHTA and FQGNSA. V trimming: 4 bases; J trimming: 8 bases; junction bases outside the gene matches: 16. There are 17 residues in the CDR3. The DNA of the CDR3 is TGTGCCAGCAGCTCTGGAAAACGGACTAGCTGGTCCCATGAGCAGTTCTTC. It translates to CASSSGKRTSWSHEQFF.

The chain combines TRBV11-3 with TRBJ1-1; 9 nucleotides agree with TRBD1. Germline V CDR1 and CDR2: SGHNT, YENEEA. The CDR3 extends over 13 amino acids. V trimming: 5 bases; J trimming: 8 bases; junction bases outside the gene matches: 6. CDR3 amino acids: CASSKGQGYEAFF. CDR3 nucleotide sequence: TGTGCCAGCAGCAAGGGACAGGGCTACGAAGCTTTCTTT. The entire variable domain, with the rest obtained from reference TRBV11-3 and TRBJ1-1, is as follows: EAGVVQSPRYKIIEKKQPVAFWCNPISGHNTLYWYLQNLGQGPELLIRYENEEAVDDSQLPKDRFSAERLKGVDSTLKIQPAELGDSAVYLCASSKGQGYEAFFGQGTRLTVV.

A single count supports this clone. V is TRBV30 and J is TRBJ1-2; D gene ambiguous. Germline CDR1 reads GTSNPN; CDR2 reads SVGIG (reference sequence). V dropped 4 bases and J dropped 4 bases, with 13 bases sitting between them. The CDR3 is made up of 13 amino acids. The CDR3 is CAWNSWRVYGYTF. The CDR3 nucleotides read TGTGCCTGGAATTCGTGGAGGGTCTATGGCTACACCTTC.

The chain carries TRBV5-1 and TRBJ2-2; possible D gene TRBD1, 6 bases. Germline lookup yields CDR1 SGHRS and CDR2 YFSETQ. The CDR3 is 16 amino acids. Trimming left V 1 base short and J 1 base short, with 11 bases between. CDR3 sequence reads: CASSLWAGVNTGELFF. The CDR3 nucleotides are TGCGCCAGCAGCTTGTGGGCAGGGGTGAACACCGGGGAGCTGTTTTTT.